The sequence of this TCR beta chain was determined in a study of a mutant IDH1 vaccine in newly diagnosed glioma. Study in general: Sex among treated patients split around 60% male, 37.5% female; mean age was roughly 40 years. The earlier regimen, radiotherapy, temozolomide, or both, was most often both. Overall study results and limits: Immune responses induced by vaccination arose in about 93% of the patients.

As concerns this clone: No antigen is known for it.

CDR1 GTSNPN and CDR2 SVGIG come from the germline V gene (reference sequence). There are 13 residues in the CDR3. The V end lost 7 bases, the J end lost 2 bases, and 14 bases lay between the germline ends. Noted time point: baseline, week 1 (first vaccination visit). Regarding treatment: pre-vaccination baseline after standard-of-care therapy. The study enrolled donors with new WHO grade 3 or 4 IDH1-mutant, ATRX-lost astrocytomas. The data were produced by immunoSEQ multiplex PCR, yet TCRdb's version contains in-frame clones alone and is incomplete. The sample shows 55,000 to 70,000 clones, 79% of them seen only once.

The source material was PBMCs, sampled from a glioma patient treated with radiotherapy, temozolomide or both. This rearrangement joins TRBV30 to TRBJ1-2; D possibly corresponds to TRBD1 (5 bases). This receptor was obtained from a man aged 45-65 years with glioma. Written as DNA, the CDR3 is TGTGCCTCACGTCCTGACAGAAACTATGGCTACACCTTC. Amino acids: CASRPDRNYGYTF. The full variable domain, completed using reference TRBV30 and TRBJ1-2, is SQTIHQWPATLVQPVGSPLSLECTVEGTSNPNLYWYRQAAGRGLQLLFYSVGIGQISSEVPQNLSASRPQDRQFILSSKKLLLSDSGFYLCASRPDRNYGYTFGSGTRLTVV.